The present T cell receptor beta chain was sequenced within a study of CD8+CD57+ T cells in acquired aplastic anemia. All patients picked for sequencing had shown, by flow cytometry, an expansion of CD8+CD57+ cells. Genomic DNA served as template for TCR beta VDJ and CDR3 profiling. MiXCR, applied by TCRdb to the reads, yields one record per CDR3 protein. The sample has more than 150,000 distinct CDR3 sequences, around 47% seen once; the top ten hold 8.5% to 10%. The sequence was collected from a human donor with aplastic anemia. Sequencing was done on a sample of sorted CD4+, CD8+, or CD8+CD57+ T cells (not recorded which) from PBMCs.

CDR3 sequence: CASRAGQGETQYF. The CDR3 DNA follows: TGTGCCAGCAGAGCGGGACAAGGAGAGACCCAGTACTTC. This sequence joins TRBV2 and TRBJ2-5, with a weak D call TRBD2 (7 bases). Trimming pared 6 bases from V and 4 bases from J, leaving 12 bases between. The CDR3 has 13 amino acids. Looked up from germline, CDR1 is SNHLY and CDR2 is FYNNEI.